The clone carrying this TCR beta chain has more than one count but fewer than ten. Its antigen is unknown. The treatment denotes: oral pan-JAK inhibitor, 5-10 mg twice daily. cDNA serving as the sequencing template came from extracted, reverse transcribed RNA. The protocol was immunoSEQ multiplex PCR, while the TCRdb copy is restricted to in-frame clones and leaves out a portion. This table has roughly 200,000 clones, 40% to 65% appearing once. The CDR3 runs to 15 residues. Germline V lookup: CDR1 LGHNA, CDR2 YNFKEQ. Trimming removed 0 bases at V and 4 bases at J, with 12 bases between. The data were taken from a study of CD8+ T cells in alopecia areata. Study context: Tofacitinib was given for 6 to 18 months, then stopped for 6 months. Study-wide results and limits: An increase in clonality over normal scalp was evident in lesional scalp, especially alopecia totalis/universalis. The presence of one nonresponder keeps the tie between baseline CD8+ expansion and response uncertain. Both scalp clonality and the expanded CD8+ clones among the top 100 showed a significant decrease with tofacitinib.

This specimen was CD8+ T cells sorted from blood, taken at week 24, from a patient treated with tofacitinib. This rearrangement joins TRBV4-2 to TRBJ1-2; no clear D gene. This clonotype was obtained from a human donor with alopecia areata. CDR3 bases: TGTGCCAGCAGCCAAGATCCGGGAGAAGGCTATGGCTACACCTTC. Protein product: CASSQDPGEGYGYTF.